The clone carrying this T cell receptor beta chain appeared a single time. This specimen comes from a study of shared clonotypes between healthy human individuals. Study at large: Per donor, three plates held CD4 naive cells, three held CD4 memory, two held CD8 naive and one held CD8 memory.

V was shortened by 0 bases and J by 4 bases, with 17 bases between the two germline ends. This CDR3 is built from 17 residues. Germline assignment: CDR1 SGDLS and CDR2 YYNGEE. Measured with immunoSEQ multiplex PCR; TCRdb has only the in-frame clones, and not every one. The sample has under 1,100,000 clones, around 75% seen once. This TCR derives from a man aged 18 to 29 in good health. The chain has TRBV9 and TRBJ2-1; TRBD2 is a possible D gene (6 bases). Sequencing used memory CD4+ T cells sorted from blood. Subset noted: CD45RA-negative fraction. The CDR3 sequence is CASSVATRGGGYNEQFF. DNA of the CDR3: TGTGCCAGCAGCGTAGCGACCCGGGGAGGCGGATACAATGAGCAGTTCTTC.